This T cell receptor beta chain was found in a study of identical twins. The study's findings and limits: Findings depended on cross-sectional statistics rather than tracking the same donors. Out-of-frame alpha sequences common to twins exhibited a surplus of low generation probability.

This CDR3 comprises 16 residues. The germline V gene has CDR1 ENHRY and CDR2 SYGVKD. The V end was cut by 3 bases, the J end by 0 bases, with 15 bases between. Template switching supplied a universal primer site; unique molecular identifiers were carried on the cDNA. Using its own MiXCR run on the 5' RACE reads, TCRdb lists one record per CDR3 protein. The table lists just under 650,000 distinct CDR3 sequences, just over 7% of them singletons. Worth noting for this clonotype: Its specificity is unknown.

These data are also associated with another study on yellow fever vaccine responses in identical twins. That source reports: Twins reportedly showed a vaccine T cell response that seemed partly convergent and partly personalized.

This receptor was taken from a woman aged 18-35 years in good health. Sequenced material: PBMCs. The chain carries TRBV10-3 and TRBJ2-7; the D gene is possibly TRBD2 (6 bases). The CDR3 DNA is TGTGCCATCAGTGAACCCACGTTCGGGGGCTCCTACGAGCAGTACTTC. Protein product: CAISEPTFGGSYEQYF.